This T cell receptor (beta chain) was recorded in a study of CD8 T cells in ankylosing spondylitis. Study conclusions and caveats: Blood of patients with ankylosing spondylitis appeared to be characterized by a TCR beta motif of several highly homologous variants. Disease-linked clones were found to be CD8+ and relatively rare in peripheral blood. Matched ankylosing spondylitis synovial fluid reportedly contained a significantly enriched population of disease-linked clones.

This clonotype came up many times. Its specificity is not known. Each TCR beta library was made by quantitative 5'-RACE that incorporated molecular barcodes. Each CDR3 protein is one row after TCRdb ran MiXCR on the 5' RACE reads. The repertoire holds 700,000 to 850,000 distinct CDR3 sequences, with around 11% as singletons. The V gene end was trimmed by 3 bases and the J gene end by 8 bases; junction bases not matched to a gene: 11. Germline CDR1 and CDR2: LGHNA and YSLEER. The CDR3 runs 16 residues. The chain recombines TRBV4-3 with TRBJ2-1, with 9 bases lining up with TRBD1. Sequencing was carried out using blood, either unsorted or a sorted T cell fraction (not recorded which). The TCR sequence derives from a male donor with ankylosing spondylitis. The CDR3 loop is CASSHLIGQGSDEQFF. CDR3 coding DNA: TGCGCCAGCAGCCACCTGATAGGACAGGGGTCCGATGAGCAGTTCTTC.